Listed here are 14 T cell receptor beta chains from one sample, sequenced in a study of blood T cell repertoires in COVID-19. TCRdb's copy holds only in-frame clones and misses some; the assay was immunoSEQ multiplex PCR. The sample shows 200,000 to 300,000 clones, around 87% of them seen only once. Sequencing was done on a sample of peripheral blood. These receptors came from a woman between 50 and 59 years old with acute or convalescent COVID-19.

The chain combines TRBV5-5 with TRBJ2-7; the match to TRBD1 covers 8 bases. With V trimmed by 4 bases and J by 3 bases, 6 bases remained unmatched. Germline V gene data show CDR1 as SGHKS and CDR2 as YYEKEE (reference sequence). The CDR3 consists of 14 residues. The chain's CDR3 is CASSANRGNYEQYF. DNA of the CDR3: TGTGCCAGCAGCGCAAACAGGGGGAACTACGAGCAGTACTTC.

This clone was seen once. The CDR3 here is CASSSDSLTEAFF. The CDR3 DNA reads as TGCGCCAGCAGTTCGGACAGCCTCACTGAAGCTTTCTTT. This chain uses TRBV5-1 with TRBJ1-1; possible D gene TRBD1, 6 bases. Germline V gene data show CDR1 as SGHRS and CDR2 as YFSETQ. The CDR3 is 13 amino acids. V was cut by 5 bases and J by 4 bases, with 12 bases left in between.

V is TRBV5-1 and J is TRBJ1-6; TRBD1 matches at 7 bases. CDR3 length: 15 residues. Losses at the gene ends were 5 bases for V and 5 bases for J; bases not matched to a gene: 7. Germline assignment: CDR1 SGHRS and CDR2 YFSETQ. CDR3 in amino acids: CASSRGTANNSPLHF. CDR3 coding DNA: TGCGCCAGCAGTCGGGGGACAGCAAATAATTCACCCCTCCACTTT.

The rearrangement uses TRBV6-1 and TRBJ2-7; maybe TRBD1 (6 bases). This CDR3 is 14 amino acids long. Per germline, CDR1 MNHNS and CDR2 SASEGT. V was pared by 3 bases and J by 3 bases, with 12 bases between. CDR3 sequence: CASSDSRGVYEQYF. The CDR3, as DNA: TGTGCCAGCAGTGATAGCAGGGGTGTCTACGAGCAGTACTTC.

The chain combines TRBV2 with TRBJ1-2; 7 nucleotides line up with TRBD1. V shed 6 bases, J shed 5 bases, and the junction held 3 bases outside the gene matches. Germline values: CDR1 SNHLY, CDR2 FYNNEI. This CDR3 contains 12 residues. The CDR3: CASSLGQYGYTF. As DNA, the CDR3 is TGTGCCAGCAGCCTGGGACAGTATGGCTACACCTTC.

The count of this clone is one. The chain employs TRBV27 and TRBJ2-1; 10 nucleotides match TRBD2. The CDR3 loop spans 16 amino acids. Germline-derived CDR1 and CDR2 are MNHEY and SMNVEV (reference sequence). The V gene end was trimmed by 5 bases and the J gene end by 7 bases; junction bases not matched to a gene: 11. Here the CDR3 reads CASSHLAGELSNEQFF. The CDR3 DNA follows: TGTGCCAGCAGTCATCTAGCGGGAGAGCTTAGTAATGAGCAGTTCTTC.

This clone turned up a few times. The chain carries TRBV7-8 and TRBJ1-2; unclear D gene. CDR3 size: 15 residues. V was pared by 3 bases and J by 2 bases, with 13 bases between. The germline V gene has CDR1 SGHVS and CDR2 FQNEAQ. The DNA for the CDR3 is TGTGCCAGCAGCTTCGGTCCCGGTAGCAACTATGGCTACACCTTC. Amino acid sequence: CASSFGPGSNYGYTF.

V gene TRBV30 combines with J gene TRBJ1-4; D is unresolved. Germline assignment: CDR1 GTSNPN and CDR2 SVGIG (reference sequence). This CDR3 comprises 12 residues. The V end was cut by 6 bases, the J end by 3 bases, with 8 bases between. CDR3 residues: CACEAANEKLFF. In DNA form, the CDR3 reads TGTGCCTGTGAGGCTGCTAATGAAAAACTGTTTTTT.

The chain employs TRBV27 and TRBJ1-5; tentatively, D is TRBD1 (5 bases). Germline lookup yields CDR1 MNHEY and CDR2 SMNVEV (reference sequence). V was cut by 6 bases and J by 3 bases, with 9 bases left in between. The CDR3 contains 13 residues. The CDR3 DNA follows: TGTGCCAGCAGCCCCAGGGTCAATCAGCCCCAGCATTTT. It is translated as CASSPRVNQPQHF.

The V gene is TRBV7-3, the J gene TRBJ2-7; 10 nucleotides line up with TRBD1. The germline gives CDR1 SGHTA, CDR2 FQGTGA. The CDR3 spans 15 residues. Unmatched junction bases numbered 4, after V lost 3 bases and J lost 2 bases. The CDR3 here is CASSFHGQGAYEQYF. In nucleotides, the CDR3 is TGTGCCAGCAGCTTCCACGGACAGGGGGCCTACGAGCAGTACTTC.

This chain links TRBV27 with TRBJ2-1; D not resolved. V was clipped by 5 bases and J by 10 bases, with 21 bases between them. CDR3 length equals 15 residues. The germline V gene encodes CDR1 MNHEY and CDR2 SMNVEV (reference sequence). The CDR3 sequence is CASSDARRPQREQFF. Written as DNA, the CDR3 is TGTGCCAGCAGTGACGCTAGACGGCCCCAGAGGGAGCAGTTCTTC.

CDR3 loop: CASSAGSTDTQYF. The CDR3 coding sequence is TGTGCCAGCAGCGCGGGGAGCACAGATACGCAGTATTTT. V gene TRBV11-3 combines with J gene TRBJ2-3; D might be TRBD2 (6 bases). Trimming left V 5 bases short and J 0 bases short, with 6 bases between. The CDR3 loop spans 13 amino acids. Germline V gives CDR1 SGHNT, CDR2 YENEEA.

The chain recombines TRBV28 with TRBJ1-6, with unresolved D. Trimming removed 3 bases at V and 17 bases at J, with 14 bases between. CDR3 length equals 12 residues. Germline V lookup: CDR1 MDHEN, CDR2 SYDVKM. Here the CDR3 DNA reads TGTGCCAGCAGTTTCCACCCCGCACCAGTCCACTTT. Residues: CASSFHPAPVHF.

The genes are TRBV9 and TRBJ2-1, with D perhaps TRBD1 (6 bases). The CDR3 contains 14 residues. The germline V gene has CDR1 SGDLS and CDR2 YYNGEE. V shed 2 bases and J shed 2 bases, with 8 bases lying between them. The DNA of the CDR3 is TGTGCCAGCAGCGTCGGACAGCCCTACAATGAGCAGTTCTTC. It encodes CASSVGQPYNEQFF.